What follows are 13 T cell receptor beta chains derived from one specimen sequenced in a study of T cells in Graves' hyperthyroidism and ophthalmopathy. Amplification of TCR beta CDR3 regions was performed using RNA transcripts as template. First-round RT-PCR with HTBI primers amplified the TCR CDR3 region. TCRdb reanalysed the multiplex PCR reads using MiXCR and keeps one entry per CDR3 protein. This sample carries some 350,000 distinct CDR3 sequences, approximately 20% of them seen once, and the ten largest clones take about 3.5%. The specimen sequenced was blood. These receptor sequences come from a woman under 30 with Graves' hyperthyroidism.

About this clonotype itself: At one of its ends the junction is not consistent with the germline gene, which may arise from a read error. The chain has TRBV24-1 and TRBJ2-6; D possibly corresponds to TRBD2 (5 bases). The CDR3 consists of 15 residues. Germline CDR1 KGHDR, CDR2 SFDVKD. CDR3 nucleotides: TGTGTCACCAGTGACTACCGAAAAGGGGCCAACGTCCTGACTTTC. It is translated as CVTSDYRKGANVLTF.

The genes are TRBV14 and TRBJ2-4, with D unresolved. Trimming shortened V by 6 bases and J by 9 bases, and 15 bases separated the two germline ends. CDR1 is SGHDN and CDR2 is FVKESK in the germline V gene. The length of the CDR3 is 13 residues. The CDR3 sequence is CASSLDRYSIQYF. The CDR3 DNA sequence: TGTGCCAGCAGTCTAGATCGTTACAGCATTCAGTACTTC.

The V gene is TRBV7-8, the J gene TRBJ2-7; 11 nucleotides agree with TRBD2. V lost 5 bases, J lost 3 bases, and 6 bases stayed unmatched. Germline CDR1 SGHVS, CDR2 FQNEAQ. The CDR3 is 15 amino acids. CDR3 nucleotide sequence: TGTGCCAGCAGCGGAAGTAGCGGGGGGGACTACGAGCAGTACTTC. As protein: CASSGSSGGDYEQYF.

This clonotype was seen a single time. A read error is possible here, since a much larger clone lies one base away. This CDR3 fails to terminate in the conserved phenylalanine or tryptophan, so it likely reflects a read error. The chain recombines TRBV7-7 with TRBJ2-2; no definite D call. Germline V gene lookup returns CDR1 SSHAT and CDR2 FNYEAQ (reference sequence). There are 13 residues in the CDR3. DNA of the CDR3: TGTGCTAGCAGCTTAGAGACCGCCGGGGAGCTGTTTTTG. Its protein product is CASSLETAGELFL.

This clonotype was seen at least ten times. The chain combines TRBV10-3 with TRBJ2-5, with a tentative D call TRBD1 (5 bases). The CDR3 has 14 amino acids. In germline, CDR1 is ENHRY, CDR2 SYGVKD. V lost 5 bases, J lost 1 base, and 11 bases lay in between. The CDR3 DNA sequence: TGTGCCATCAGTAATCAGGGTATCCAAGAGACCCAGTACTTC. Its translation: CAISNQGIQETQYF.

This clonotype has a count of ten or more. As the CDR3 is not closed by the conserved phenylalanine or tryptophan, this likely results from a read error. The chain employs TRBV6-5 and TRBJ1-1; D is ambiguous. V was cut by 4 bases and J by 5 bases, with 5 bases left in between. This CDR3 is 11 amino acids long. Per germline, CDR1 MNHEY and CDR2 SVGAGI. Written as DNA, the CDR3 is TGTGCCAGCAGTTGGGCTACTGAAGCTTTCCTT. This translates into CASSWATEAFL.

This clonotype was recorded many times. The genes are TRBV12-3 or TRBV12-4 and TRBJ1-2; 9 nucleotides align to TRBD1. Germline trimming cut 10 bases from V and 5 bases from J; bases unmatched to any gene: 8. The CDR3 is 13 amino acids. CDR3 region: CATSTGGSYGYTF. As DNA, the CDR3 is TGTGCCACTTCGACAGGGGGAAGTTATGGCTACACCTTC.

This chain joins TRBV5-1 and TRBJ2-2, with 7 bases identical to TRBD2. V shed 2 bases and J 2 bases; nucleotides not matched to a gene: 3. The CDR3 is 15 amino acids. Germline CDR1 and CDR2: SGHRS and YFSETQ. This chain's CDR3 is CASSFSGSNTGELFF. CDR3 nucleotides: TGCGCCAGCAGCTTTAGCGGGTCTAACACCGGGGAGCTGTTTTTT.

CDR3 region: CASSRPGQGETQYF. Written as DNA, the CDR3 is TGTGCCAGCAGTCGACCGGGACAGGGAGAGACCCAGTACTTC. The V gene is TRBV6-2 or TRBV6-3, the J gene TRBJ2-5; the match to TRBD1 covers 9 bases. Germline CDR1 MNHEY, CDR2 SVGEGT. Trimming removed 5 bases from V and 4 bases from J; junction bases left unmatched: 5. This CDR3 region has 14 residues.

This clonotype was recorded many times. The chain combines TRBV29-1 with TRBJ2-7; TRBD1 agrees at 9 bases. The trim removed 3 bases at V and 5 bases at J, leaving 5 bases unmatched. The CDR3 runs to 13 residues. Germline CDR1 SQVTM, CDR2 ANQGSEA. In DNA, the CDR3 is TGCAGCGTTGACCTACAGGGGGCCAACGAGCAGTACTTC. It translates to CSVDLQGANEQYF.

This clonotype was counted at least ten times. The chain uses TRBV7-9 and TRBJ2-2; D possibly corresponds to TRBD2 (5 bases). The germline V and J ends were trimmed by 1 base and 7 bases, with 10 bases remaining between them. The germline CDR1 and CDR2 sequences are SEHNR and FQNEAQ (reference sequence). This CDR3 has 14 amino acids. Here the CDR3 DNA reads TGTGCCAGCAGCTTAGTGTCGAGCGGCGGGGAGCTGTTTTTT. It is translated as CASSLVSSGGELFF.

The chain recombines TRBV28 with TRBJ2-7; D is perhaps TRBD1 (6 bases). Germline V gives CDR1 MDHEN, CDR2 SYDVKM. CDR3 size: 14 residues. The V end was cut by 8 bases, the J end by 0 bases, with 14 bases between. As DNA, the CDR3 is TGTGCCAGCTCAACTACAGGGATCTCCTACGAGCAGTACTTC. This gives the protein CASSTTGISYEQYF.

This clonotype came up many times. The CDR3 sequence: CASSNRQYTEAFF. The CDR3 DNA reads TGCGCCAGCAGTAATCGGCAGTACACTGAAGCTTTCTTT. The rearrangement uses TRBV5-1 and TRBJ1-1; D uncertain. CDR3 length: 13 residues. CDR1 SGHRS and CDR2 YFSETQ come from the germline V gene. V lost 5 bases, J lost 3 bases, and 11 bases lay in between. Full variable domain (remainder filled in from reference TRBV5-1 and TRBJ1-1): KAGVTQTPRYLIKTRGQQVTLSCSPISGHRSVSWYQQTPGQGLQFLFEYFSETQRNKGNFPGRFSGRQFSNSRSEMNVSTLELGDSALYLCASSNRQYTEAFFGQGTRLTVV.